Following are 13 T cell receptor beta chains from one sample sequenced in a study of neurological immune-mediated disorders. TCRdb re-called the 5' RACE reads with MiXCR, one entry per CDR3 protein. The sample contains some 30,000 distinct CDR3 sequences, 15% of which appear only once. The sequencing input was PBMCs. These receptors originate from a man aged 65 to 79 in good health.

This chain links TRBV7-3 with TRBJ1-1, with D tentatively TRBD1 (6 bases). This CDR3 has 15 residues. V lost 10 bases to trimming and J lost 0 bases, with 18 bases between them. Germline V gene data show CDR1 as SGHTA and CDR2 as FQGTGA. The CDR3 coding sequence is TGTGCCAACAGTTTGGGTAGGGGGATGAACACTGAAGCTTTCTTT. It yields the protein CANSLGRGMNTEAFF.

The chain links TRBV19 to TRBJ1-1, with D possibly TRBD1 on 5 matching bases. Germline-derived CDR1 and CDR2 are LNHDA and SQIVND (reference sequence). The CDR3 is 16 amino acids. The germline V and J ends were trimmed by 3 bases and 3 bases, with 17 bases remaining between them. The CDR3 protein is CASSMGIGARDTEAFF. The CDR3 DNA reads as TGTGCCAGTAGTATGGGGATTGGGGCGCGGGACACTGAAGCTTTCTTT.

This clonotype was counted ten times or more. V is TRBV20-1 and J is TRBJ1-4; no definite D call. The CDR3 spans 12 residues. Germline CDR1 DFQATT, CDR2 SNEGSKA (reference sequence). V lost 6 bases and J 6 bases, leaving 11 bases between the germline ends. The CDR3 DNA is TGCAGTGCGCTTGGGAGTGATGAAAAACTGTTTTTT. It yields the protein CSALGSDEKLFF.

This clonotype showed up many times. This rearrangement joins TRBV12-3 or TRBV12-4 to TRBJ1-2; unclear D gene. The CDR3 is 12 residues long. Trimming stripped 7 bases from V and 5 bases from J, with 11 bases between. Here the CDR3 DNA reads TGTGCCAGCACCTATAGGTCATATGGCTACACCTTC. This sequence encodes CASTYRSYGYTF.

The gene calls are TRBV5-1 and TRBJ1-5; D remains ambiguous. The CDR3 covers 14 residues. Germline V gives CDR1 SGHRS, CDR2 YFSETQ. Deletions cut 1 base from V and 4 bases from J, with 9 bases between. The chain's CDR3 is CASSLQSGNQPQHF. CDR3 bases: TGCGCCAGCAGCTTGCAAAGTGGAAATCAGCCCCAGCATTTT.

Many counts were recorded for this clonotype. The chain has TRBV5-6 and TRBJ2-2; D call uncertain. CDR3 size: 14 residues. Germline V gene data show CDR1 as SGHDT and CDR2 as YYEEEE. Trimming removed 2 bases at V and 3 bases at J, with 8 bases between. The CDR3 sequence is CASSLGSYTGELFF. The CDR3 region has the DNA TGTGCCAGCAGCTTAGGATCATACACCGGGGAGCTGTTTTTT.

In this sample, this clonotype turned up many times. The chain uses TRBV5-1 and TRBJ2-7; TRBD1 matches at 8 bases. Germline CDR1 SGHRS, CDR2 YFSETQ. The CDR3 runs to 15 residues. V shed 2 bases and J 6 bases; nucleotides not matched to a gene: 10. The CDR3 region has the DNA TGCGCCAGCAGCTTAAGTGTCCAGGGGGCCTCCGAGCAGTACTTC. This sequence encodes CASSLSVQGASEQYF. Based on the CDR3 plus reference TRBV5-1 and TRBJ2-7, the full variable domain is KAGVTQTPRYLIKTRGQQVTLSCSPISGHRSVSWYQQTPGQGLQFLFEYFSETQRNKGNFPGRFSGRQFSNSRSEMNVSTLELGDSALYLCASSLSVQGASEQYFGPGTRLTVT.

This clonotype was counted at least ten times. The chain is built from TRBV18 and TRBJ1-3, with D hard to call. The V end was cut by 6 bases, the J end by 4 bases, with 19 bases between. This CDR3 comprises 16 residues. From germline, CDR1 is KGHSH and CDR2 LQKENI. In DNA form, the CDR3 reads TGTGCCAGCTCGCCCCAGACGGCCGATGGGGGAAACACCATATATTTT. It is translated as CASSPQTADGGNTIYF.

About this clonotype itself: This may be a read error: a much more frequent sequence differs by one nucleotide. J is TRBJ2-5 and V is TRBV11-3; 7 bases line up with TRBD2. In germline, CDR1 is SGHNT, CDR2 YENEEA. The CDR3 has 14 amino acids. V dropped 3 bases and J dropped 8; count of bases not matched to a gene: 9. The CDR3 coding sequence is TGTGCCAGCAGCTTGAATCTAGCGGAGGATACCCAGTACTTC. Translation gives CASSLNLAEDTQYF.

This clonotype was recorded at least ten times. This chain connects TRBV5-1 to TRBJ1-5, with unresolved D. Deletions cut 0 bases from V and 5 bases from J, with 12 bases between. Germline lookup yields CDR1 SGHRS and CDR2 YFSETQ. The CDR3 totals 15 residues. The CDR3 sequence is CASSLGLQPHQPQHF. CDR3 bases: TGCGCCAGCAGCTTGGGCCTCCAACCCCATCAGCCCCAGCATTTT.

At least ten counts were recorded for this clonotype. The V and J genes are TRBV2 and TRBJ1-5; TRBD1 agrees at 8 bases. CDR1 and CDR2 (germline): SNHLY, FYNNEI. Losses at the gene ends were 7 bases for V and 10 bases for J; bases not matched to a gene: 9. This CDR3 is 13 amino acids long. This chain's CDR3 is CASKRTGPSPQHF. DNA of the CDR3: TGTGCCAGCAAGAGGACAGGGCCCTCCCCCCAGCATTTT. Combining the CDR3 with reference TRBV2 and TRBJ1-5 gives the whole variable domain EPEVTQTPSHQVTQMGQEVILRCVPISNHLYFYWYRQILGQKVEFLVSFYNNEISEKSEIFDDQFSVERPDGSNFTLKIRSTKLEDSAMYFCASKRTGPSPQHFGDGTRLSIL.

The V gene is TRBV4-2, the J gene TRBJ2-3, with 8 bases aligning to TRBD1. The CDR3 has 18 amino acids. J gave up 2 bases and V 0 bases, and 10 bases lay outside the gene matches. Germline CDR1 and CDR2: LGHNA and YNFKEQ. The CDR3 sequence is CASSQDPPRGRITDTQYF. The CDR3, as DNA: TGTGCCAGCAGCCAAGATCCCCCCAGGGGGCGTATCACAGATACGCAGTATTTT.

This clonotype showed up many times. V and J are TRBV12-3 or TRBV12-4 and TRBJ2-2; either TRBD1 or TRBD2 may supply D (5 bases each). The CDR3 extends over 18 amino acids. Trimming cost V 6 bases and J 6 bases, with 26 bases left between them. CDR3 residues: CASSSDRVVSTGPGELFF. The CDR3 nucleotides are TGTGCCAGCAGCTCTGATAGGGTAGTAAGCACGGGGCCCGGGGAGCTGTTTTTT.